The sequence of this T cell receptor (beta chain) was determined in a study of regulatory T cells. Study findings and constraints: Patient repertoires had restricted TRB V-J pairs and skewed V and J usage, most in Tregs. Control CD8+ cells showed a nonsignificant trend toward higher Shannon entropy than patient CD8+ cells.

All CD3G-deficient patients showed autoimmunity, more severe in two. Patients aged 2 to 39 years had fewer naive T cells. Regarding this clone: Its specificity is unknown.

Amplification used 52 TRBV primers and 13 TRBJ primers. Produced via immunoSEQ multiplex PCR; TCRdb's table is partial and in-frame only. The repertoire holds about 20,000 clones, approximately 93% seen once, with 3.5% in the top ten. Germline loops: CDR1 MDHEN, CDR2 SYDVKM. The CDR3 runs to 13 residues. V was pared by 8 bases and J by 0 bases, with 8 bases between. The V call is TRBV28, the J call TRBJ2-1; no clear D. This receptor was identified in a child aged 2 to 9 with CD3G deficiency. The material sequenced was CD8+ T cells sorted from blood. The CDR3 sequence is CASERGSYNEQFF. The CDR3 DNA is TGTGCCAGCGAACGCGGCTCCTACAATGAGCAGTTCTTC. Full variable domain (rest looked up from reference TRBV28 and TRBJ2-1): DVKVTQSSRYLVKRTGEKVFLECVQDMDHENMFWYRQDPGLGLRLIYFSYDVKMKEKGDIPEGYSVSREKKERFSLILESASTNQTSMYLCASERGSYNEQFFGPGTRLTVL.